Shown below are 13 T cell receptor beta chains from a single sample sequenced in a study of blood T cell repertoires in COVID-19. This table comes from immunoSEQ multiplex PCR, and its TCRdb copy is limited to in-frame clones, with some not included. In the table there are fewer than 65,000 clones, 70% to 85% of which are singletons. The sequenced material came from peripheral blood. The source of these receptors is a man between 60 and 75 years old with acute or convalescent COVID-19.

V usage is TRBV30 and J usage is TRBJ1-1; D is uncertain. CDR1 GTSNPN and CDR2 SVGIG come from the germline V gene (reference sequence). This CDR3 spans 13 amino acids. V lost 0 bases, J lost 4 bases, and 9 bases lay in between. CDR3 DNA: TGTGCCTGGAGTGTGGGCATTATCACTGAAGCTTTCTTT. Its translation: CAWSVGIITEAFF.

In DNA, the CDR3 is TGTGCCACCAGTGATCTGGGGGCCGACCAAGAGACCCAGTACTTC. Its protein is CATSDLGADQETQYF. The V gene is TRBV24-1, the J gene TRBJ2-5; D is perhaps TRBD1 (6 bases). Germline CDR1 reads KGHDR; CDR2 reads SFDVKD. V lost 3 bases and J lost 0, with 10 bases in between. This CDR3 spans 15 amino acids.

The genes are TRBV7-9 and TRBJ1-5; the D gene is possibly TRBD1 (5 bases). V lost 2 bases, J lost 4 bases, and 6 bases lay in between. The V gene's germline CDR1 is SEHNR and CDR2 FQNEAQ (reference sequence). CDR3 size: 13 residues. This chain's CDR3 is CASSLSGNQPQHF. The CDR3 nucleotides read TGTGCCAGCAGCTTATCAGGGAATCAGCCCCAGCATTTT.

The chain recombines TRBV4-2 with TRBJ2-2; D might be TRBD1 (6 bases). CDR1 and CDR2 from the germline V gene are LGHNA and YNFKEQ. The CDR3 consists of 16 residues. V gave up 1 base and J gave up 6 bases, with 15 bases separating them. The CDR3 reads CASSQGTGQIAGELFF. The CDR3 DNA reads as TGTGCCAGCAGCCAAGGGACCGGACAGATTGCCGGGGAGCTGTTTTTT.

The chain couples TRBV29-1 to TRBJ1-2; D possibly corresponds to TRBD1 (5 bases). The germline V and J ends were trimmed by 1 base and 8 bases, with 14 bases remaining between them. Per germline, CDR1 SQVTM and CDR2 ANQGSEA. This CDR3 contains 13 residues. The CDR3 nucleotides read TGCAGCGTTGAAGTTACGGGGCGGGAGGGCTACACCTTC. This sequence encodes CSVEVTGREGYTF.

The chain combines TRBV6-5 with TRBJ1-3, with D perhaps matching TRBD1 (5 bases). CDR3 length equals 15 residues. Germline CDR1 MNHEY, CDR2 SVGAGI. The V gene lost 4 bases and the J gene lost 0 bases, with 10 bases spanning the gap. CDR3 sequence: CASSSLGGSGNTIYF. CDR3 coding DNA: TGTGCCAGCAGTTCCCTGGGGGGCTCTGGAAACACCATATATTTT.

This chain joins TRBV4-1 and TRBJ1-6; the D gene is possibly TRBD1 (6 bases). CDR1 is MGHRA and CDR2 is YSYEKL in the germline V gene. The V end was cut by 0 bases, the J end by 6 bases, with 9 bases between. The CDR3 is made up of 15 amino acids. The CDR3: CASSQDWDTNSPLHF. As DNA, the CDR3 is TGCGCCAGCAGCCAAGATTGGGACACTAATTCACCCCTCCACTTT.

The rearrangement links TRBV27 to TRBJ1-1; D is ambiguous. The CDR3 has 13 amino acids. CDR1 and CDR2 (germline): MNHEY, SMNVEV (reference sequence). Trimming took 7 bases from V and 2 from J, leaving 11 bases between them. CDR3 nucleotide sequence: TGTGCCAGCAAGAGACGGGGAAACACTGAAGCTTTCTTT. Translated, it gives CASKRRGNTEAFF.

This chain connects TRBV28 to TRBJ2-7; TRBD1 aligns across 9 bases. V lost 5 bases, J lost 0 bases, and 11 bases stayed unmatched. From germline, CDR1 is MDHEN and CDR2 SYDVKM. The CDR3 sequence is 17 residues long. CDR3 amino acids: CASSPSSGTGSSYEQYF. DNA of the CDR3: TGTGCCAGCAGTCCATCATCCGGGACAGGGAGCTCCTACGAGCAGTACTTC.

CDR3 region: CAGEVLLNTEAFF. Here the CDR3 DNA reads TGTGCCGGGGAGGTACTTTTGAACACTGAAGCTTTCTTT. V usage is TRBV2 and J usage is TRBJ1-1; no clear D gene. Germline V CDR1 and CDR2: SNHLY, FYNNEI. Between the trimmed V and J ends, which lost 11 bases and 0 bases, there was a span of 13 bases. The length of the CDR3 is 13 residues.

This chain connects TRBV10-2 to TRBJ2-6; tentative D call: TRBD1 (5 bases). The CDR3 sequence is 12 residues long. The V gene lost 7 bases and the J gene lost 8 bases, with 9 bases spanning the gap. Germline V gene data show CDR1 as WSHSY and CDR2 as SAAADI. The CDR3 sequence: CASTGFTNVLTF. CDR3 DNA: TGCGCCAGCACAGGGTTTACCAACGTCCTGACTTTC.

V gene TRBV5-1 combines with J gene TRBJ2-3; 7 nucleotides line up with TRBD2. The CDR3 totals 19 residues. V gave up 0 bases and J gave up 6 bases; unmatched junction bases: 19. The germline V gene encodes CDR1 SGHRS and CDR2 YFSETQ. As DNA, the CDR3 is TGCGCCAGCAGCTTGGGACCGCGACTAGCTGGGACCTCGGCGGATACGCAGTATTTT. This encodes CASSLGPRLAGTSADTQYF. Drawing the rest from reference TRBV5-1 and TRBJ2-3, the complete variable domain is KAGVTQTPRYLIKTRGQQVTLSCSPISGHRSVSWYQQTPGQGLQFLFEYFSETQRNKGNFPGRFSGRQFSNSRSEMNVSTLELGDSALYLCASSLGPRLAGTSADTQYFGPGTRLTVL.

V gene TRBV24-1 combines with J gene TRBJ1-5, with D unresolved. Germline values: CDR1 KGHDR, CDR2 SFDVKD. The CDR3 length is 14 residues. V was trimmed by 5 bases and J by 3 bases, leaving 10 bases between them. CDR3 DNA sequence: TGTGCCACCAGTGCCCCACTTTCCAATCAGCCCCAGCATTTT. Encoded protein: CATSAPLSNQPQHF.